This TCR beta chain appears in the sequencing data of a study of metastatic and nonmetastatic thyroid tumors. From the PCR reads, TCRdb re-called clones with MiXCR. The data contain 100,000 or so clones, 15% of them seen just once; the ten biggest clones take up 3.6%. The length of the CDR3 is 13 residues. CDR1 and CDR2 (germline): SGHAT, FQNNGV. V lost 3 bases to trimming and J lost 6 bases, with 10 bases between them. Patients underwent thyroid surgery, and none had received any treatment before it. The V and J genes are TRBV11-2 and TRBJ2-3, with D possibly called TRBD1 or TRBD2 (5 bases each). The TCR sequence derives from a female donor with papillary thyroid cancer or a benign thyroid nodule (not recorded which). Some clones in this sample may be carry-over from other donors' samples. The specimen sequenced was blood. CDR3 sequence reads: CASSFGTSDTQYF. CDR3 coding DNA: TGTGCCAGCAGCTTCGGGACGAGTGATACGCAGTATTTT.